A selection of T cell receptor beta chains follows, all from one sample in a study of identical twins. TCRdb recomputed calls from the 5' RACE reads with MiXCR, one row per CDR3 protein. The data show 550,000 to 700,000 distinct CDR3 sequences, approximately 22% seen once. The data were also submitted as part of a second study, on T cells expressing NK-cell markers.

Sequenced sample: PBMCs. The source is a woman younger than 35 in good health. Each CDR3 is given with its conserved first and last residue. A D gene is named only where the DNA matches it firmly. Clone size is given for some rows only: seen once, a few or many times, or a class if the clone is expanded.

>TRBV10-3|few|TRBD1|TRBJ2-7
CAISELTGDKYEQYF
TGTGCCATCAGTGAATTGACAGGGGATAAATACGAGCAGTACTTC
>TRBV27|-|TRBD1|TRBJ2-7
CASGTGVREQYF
TGTGCCAGCGGTACAGGGGTAAGGGAGCAGTACTTC
>TRBV20-1|-|-|TRBJ2-1
CSASPRVINEQFF
TGCAGTGCTAGCCCCCGCGTTATCAATGAGCAGTTCTTC
>TRBV12-3/TRBV12-4|many|TRBD2|TRBJ2-1
CASSLWAAGGNEQFF
TGTGCCAGCAGTTTATGGGCCGCGGGGGGGAATGAGCAGTTCTTC
>TRBV19|-|-|TRBJ2-1
CASSIPPDEQFF
TGTGCCAGTAGTATCCCCCCAGATGAGCAGTTCTTC
>TRBV5-1|-|-|TRBJ2-2
CASSSAGPNTGELFF
TGCGCCAGCAGCTCGGCAGGGCCTAACACCGGGGAGCTGTTTTTT
>TRBV6-5|-|-|TRBJ2-5
CASSYAQGRAQETKYF
TGTGCCAGCAGTTACGCCCAAGGCAGGGCTCAAGAGACCAAGTACTTC
>TRBV20-1|-|TRBD2|TRBJ2-7
CSGVPISGRGFGSYEQYF
TGCAGTGGGGTTCCCATTAGCGGGAGGGGGTTCGGCTCCTACGAGCAGTACTTC
>TRBV6-1|few|TRBD1|TRBJ1-4
CASSDDRDRGFEKLFF
TGTGCCAGCAGTGACGACCGGGACAGGGGTTTTGAAAAACTGTTTTTT
>TRBV5-1|few|TRBD1|TRBJ2-2
CASRYGTGSGELFF
TGCGCCAGCAGATATGGGACAGGGTCCGGGGAGCTGTTTTTT
>TRBV20-1|-|-|TRBJ1-4
CSARDSEKLFF
TGCAGTGCTAGAGATAGTGAAAAACTGTTTTTT
>TRBV20-1|-|-|TRBJ1-1
CSADEATEAFF
TGCAGTGCCGACGAGGCCACTGAAGCTTTCTTT
>TRBV4-3|many|TRBD1|TRBJ1-2
CASSQDRGQAYGYTF
TGCGCCAGCAGCCAAGATCGAGGACAGGCCTATGGCTACACCTTC
>TRBV5-1|-|TRBD1|TRBJ2-2
CASSPGTGRPGELFF
TGCGCCAGCAGCCCTGGGACAGGGCGGCCCGGGGAGCTGTTTTTT
>TRBV20-1|many|-|TRBJ2-7
CSARGGQYEQYF
TGCAGTGCTAGAGGCGGGCAATACGAGCAGTACTTC
>TRBV12-3/TRBV12-4|few|-|TRBJ2-5
CASSDRDWRETQYF
TGTGCCAGCAGTGACAGGGACTGGCGAGAGACCCAGTACTTC
>TRBV20-1|few|TRBD1|TRBJ2-5
CSAGRDRGRSETQYF
TGCAGTGCAGGCCGGGACAGGGGGCGTAGTGAGACCCAGTACTTC
>TRBV5-1|few|-|TRBJ1-4
CASSEGLTNEKLFF
TGCGCCAGCAGCGAGGGGTTAACTAATGAAAAACTGTTTTTT
>TRBV24-1|-|-|TRBJ2-3
CATSDPTRGTDTQYF
TGTGCCACCAGTGACCCAACCAGAGGGACAGATACGCAGTATTTT
>TRBV2|-|TRBD2|TRBJ2-5
CASSPPGRGGLETQYF
TGTGCCAGCAGTCCCCCCGGGCGGGGGGGCCTGGAGACCCAGTACTTC
>TRBV20-1|-|-|TRBJ2-5
CSARDFPATQETQYF
TGCAGTGCTAGAGATTTTCCGGCAACACAAGAGACCCAGTACTTC
>TRBV7-2|few|TRBD2|TRBJ2-4
CASSLVAGEAKNIQYF
TGTGCCAGCAGCTTAGTAGCGGGAGAGGCCAAAAACATTCAGTACTTC
>TRBV15|many|TRBD1|TRBJ2-7
CATSRETGGSYEQYF
TGTGCCACCAGCAGAGAAACAGGGGGTTCCTACGAGCAGTACTTC
>TRBV12-5|few|TRBD2|TRBJ2-1
CASGFSASGGPRGYNEQFF
TGTGCTAGTGGTTTTAGTGCTAGCGGGGGGCCCAGGGGATACAATGAGCAGTTCTTC
>TRBV25-1|-|-|TRBJ1-1
CASRRGRGWLNTEAFF
TGTGCCAGCAGACGGGGACGGGGCTGGCTGAACACTGAAGCTTTCTTT
>TRBV7-2|few|-|TRBJ2-7
CASSPASFKGEQYF
TGTGCCAGCAGCCCTGCTAGCTTCAAGGGGGAGCAGTACTTC
>TRBV20-1|-|TRBD1|TRBJ2-3
CSAEDRMSTDTQYF
TGCAGTGCTGAGGACAGGATGAGCACAGATACGCAGTATTTT
>TRBV5-1|few|-|TRBJ2-3
CASSSGVVRDTQYF
TGCGCCAGCAGCTCTGGGGTCGTCAGAGATACGCAGTATTTT
>TRBV5-1|-|-|TRBJ2-5
CASSFLGIEETQYF
TGCGCCAGCAGCTTCTTGGGGATCGAAGAGACCCAGTACTTC
>TRBV7-8|few|TRBD2|TRBJ2-7
CASSLGTSGSRNAYEQYF
TGTGCCAGCAGCTTAGGGACTAGCGGGAGTCGAAACGCCTACGAGCAGTACTTC
>TRBV29-1|few|TRBD1|TRBJ1-2
CSVERGLGYGYTF
TGCAGCGTTGAAAGGGGGCTGGGCTATGGCTACACCTTC
>TRBV20-1|few|-|TRBJ2-7
CSAPTRSYEQYF
TGCAGTGCCCCGACTCGCTCCTACGAGCAGTACTTC
>TRBV7-9|-|TRBD1|TRBJ2-1
CASSWGQGAGEQFF
TGTGCCAGCAGCTGGGGACAGGGGGCCGGGGAGCAGTTCTTC
>TRBV12-3/TRBV12-4|few|TRBD2|TRBJ2-2
CASSRRLAGGKGELFF
TGTGCCAGCAGCCGGCGACTAGCGGGAGGTAAAGGGGAGCTGTTTTTT
>TRBV6-5|-|-|TRBJ2-1
CASSLQGIYNEQFF
TGTGCCAGCAGTTTACAGGGAATCTACAATGAGCAGTTCTTC
>TRBV7-6|many|TRBD2|TRBJ2-3
CASSPLAGGPTDTQYF
TGTGCCAGCAGCCCTCTAGCGGGAGGGCCCACAGATACGCAGTATTTT
>TRBV29-1|-|-|TRBJ1-2
CSVYPVGSGGYTF
TGCAGCGTTTATCCCGTAGGATCCGGCGGCTACACCTTC
>TRBV10-3|-|-|TRBJ2-3
CAISPQRGGVTDTQYF
TGTGCCATCAGCCCGCAAAGGGGTGGGGTCACAGATACGCAGTATTTT
>TRBV20-1|few|-|TRBJ1-2
CSASKEGVGYGYTF
TGCAGTGCTAGTAAAGAGGGGGTCGGCTATGGCTACACCTTC
>TRBV20-1|-|-|TRBJ1-1
CSAREGPDPRAFF
TGCAGTGCTAGAGAGGGGCCCGACCCGCGTGCTTTCTTT
>TRBV20-1|many|-|TRBJ1-4
CSASGAATNEKLFF
TGCAGTGCTAGTGGGGCAGCAACTAATGAAAAACTGTTTTTT
>TRBV27|-|TRBD2|TRBJ2-7
CASSRRLAGGGEQYF
TGTGCCAGCAGCCGGAGACTAGCGGGAGGTGGGGAGCAGTACTTC
>TRBV20-1|many|-|TRBJ2-1
CSARGGDAYNEQFF
TGCAGTGCTAGGGGCGGGGATGCCTACAATGAGCAGTTCTTC
>TRBV29-1|-|TRBD1|TRBJ2-5
CSVEEDRVGETQYF
TGCAGCGTTGAAGAGGACAGGGTGGGAGAGACCCAGTACTTC
>TRBV30|once|TRBD2|TRBJ2-1
CAWSVLSGSFLEQFF
TGTGCCTGGAGTGTACTGAGCGGGAGTTTCCTTGAGCAGTTCTTC
>TRBV12-3/TRBV12-4|few|TRBD1|TRBJ2-2
CASSSRDRGTGELFF
TGTGCCAGCAGTTCCCGGGACAGGGGCACCGGGGAGCTGTTTTTT
>TRBV7-2|-|TRBD2|TRBJ2-5
CASSLGAGLGETQYF
TGTGCCAGCAGCTTAGGAGCGGGGCTTGGGGAGACCCAGTACTTC
>TRBV7-8|few|-|TRBJ2-6
CASSLGMAGANVLTF
TGTGCCAGCAGCTTAGGTATGGCCGGGGCCAACGTCCTGACTTTC
>TRBV20-1|few|-|TRBJ1-2
CSAPRRGNNYGYTF
TGCAGTGCCCCCAGGAGGGGGAATAACTATGGCTACACCTTC
>TRBV5-1|many|-|TRBJ1-1
CASTLTGSGTEAFF
TGCGCCAGCACCCTTACAGGGTCGGGGACTGAAGCTTTCTTT
>TRBV29-1|many|-|TRBJ2-5
CSVVHGSSYSTQYF
TGCAGCGTTGTCCACGGTAGTTCTTATTCGACCCAGTACTTC